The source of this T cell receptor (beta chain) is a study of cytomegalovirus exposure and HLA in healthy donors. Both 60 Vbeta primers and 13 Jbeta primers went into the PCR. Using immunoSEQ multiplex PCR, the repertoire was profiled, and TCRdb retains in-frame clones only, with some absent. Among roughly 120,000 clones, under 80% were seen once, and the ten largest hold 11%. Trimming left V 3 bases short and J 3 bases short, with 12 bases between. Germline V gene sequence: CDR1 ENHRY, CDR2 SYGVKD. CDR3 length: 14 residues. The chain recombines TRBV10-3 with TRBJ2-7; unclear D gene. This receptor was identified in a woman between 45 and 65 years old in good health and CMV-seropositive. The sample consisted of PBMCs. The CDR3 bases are TGTGCCATCAGTGAATTGGGCAGTTACTACGAGCAGTACTTC. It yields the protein CAISELGSYYEQYF.